The 21 T cell receptor beta chains below all came from one sample that was sequenced in a study of blood T cell repertoires in COVID-19. The data were produced by immunoSEQ multiplex PCR, yet TCRdb's version contains in-frame clones alone and is incomplete. Here the sample spans some 91,000 clones, around 78% being singletons. The source material was peripheral blood. The receptors originated from a human donor in a cohort sampled during active COVID-19.

This chain uses TRBV4-2 with TRBJ1-6; D not resolved. CDR1 LGHNA and CDR2 YNFKEQ come from the germline V gene. Trimming took 3 bases from V and 7 from J, leaving 10 bases between them. The CDR3 is 14 amino acids. Written as DNA, the CDR3 is TGTGCCAGCAGCCAGGAAAGACTAAATTCACCCCTCCACTTT. It encodes CASSQERLNSPLHF.

The table lists this clone with a count of one. The V and J genes are TRBV21-1 and TRBJ1-2; the D segment call TRBD1 is taken from the table without a DNA check. TRBV21-1 is assigned pseudogene status. The CDR3 length is 15 residues. The CDR3 here is CASSNNEQGNYGYTF. Here the CDR3 DNA reads TGTGCCAGCAGCAACAACGAACAGGGAAACTATGGCTACACCTTC.

The J gene is TRBJ2-4, the V gene TRBV12-2; the table's D call of TRBD2 was not tested on the DNA. TRBV12-2 is recorded as a pseudogene. This CDR3 is 14 amino acids long. The CDR3 coding sequence is TGTGCAAGTCGCCCACGCCGGGGAGAAAACATTCAGTACTTC. This sequence encodes CASRPRRGENIQYF.

The chain has TRBV6-1 and TRBJ1-6; D gene uncertain. Germline V gene sequence: CDR1 MNHNS, CDR2 SASEGT. CDR3 size: 16 residues. V was pared by 2 bases and J by 8 bases, with 16 bases between. CDR3 region: CASSELGAVDYSPLHF. CDR3 DNA: TGTGCCAGCAGTGAACTAGGAGCAGTTGACTATTCACCCCTCCACTTT.

This clone was seen only once. The rearrangement uses TRBV7-9 and TRBJ1-4; the D is unclear. This CDR3 is 16 amino acids long. Trimming removed 4 bases at V and 8 bases at J, with 20 bases between. Germline CDR1 is SEHNR and CDR2 is FQNEAQ (reference sequence). This chain's CDR3 is CASSSQEGRSFEKLFF. CDR3 coding DNA: TGTGCCAGCAGCTCCCAGGAGGGTAGGTCGTTCGAAAAACTGTTTTTT.

This sequence joins TRBV5-1 and TRBJ2-7, with 7 bases lining up with TRBD1. Germline-derived CDR1 and CDR2 are SGHRS and YFSETQ. Germline trimming cut 1 base from V and 6 bases from J; bases unmatched to any gene: 10. The CDR3 consists of 15 residues. The CDR3 DNA follows: TGCGCCAGCAGCTTGTTACAGGGGCTGTCTGTCGAGCAGTACTTC. It specifies CASSLLQGLSVEQYF.

The J gene is TRBJ2-3, the V gene TRBV7-2; TRBD2 agrees at 13 bases. J lost 4 bases, V lost 5 bases, and 6 bases had no gene match. This CDR3 comprises 16 residues. Germline assignment: CDR1 SGHTA and CDR2 FQGNSA. The CDR3 here is CASSILLAGGADTQYF. The CDR3 region has the DNA TGTGCCAGCAGCATACTACTAGCGGGGGGGGCAGATACGCAGTATTTT. Full variable domain (remainder filled in from reference TRBV7-2 and TRBJ2-3): GAGVSQSPSNKVTEKGKDVELRCDPISGHTALYWYRQSLGQGLEFLIYFQGNSAPDKSGLPSDRFSAERTGGSVSTLTIQRTQQEDSAVYLCASSILLAGGADTQYFGPGTRLTVL.

This sequence joins TRBV5-4 and TRBJ2-5; possible D gene TRBD1, 5 bases. The CDR3 is 16 residues long. The germline V and J ends were trimmed by 2 bases and 4 bases, with 18 bases remaining between them. Germline CDR1 reads SGHNT; CDR2 reads YYREEE (reference sequence). CDR3 nucleotide sequence: TGTGCCAGCAGCTTTGGGGCATCAACTGGGGCAGAGACCCAGTACTTC. It is translated as CASSFGASTGAETQYF.

This clone has just one count. The chain uses TRBV5-1 and TRBJ2-7; the D is unclear. The V end lost 0 bases, the J end lost 4 bases, and 8 bases lay between the germline ends. This CDR3 spans 13 amino acids. The germline CDR1 and CDR2 sequences are SGHRS and YFSETQ. CDR3 in DNA: TGCGCCAGCAGCTTGGTGGCCCGTTACGAGCAGTACTTC. This encodes CASSLVARYEQYF.

The chain joins TRBV5-1 to TRBJ2-2; D may be TRBD2 (8 bases). The germline gives CDR1 SGHRS, CDR2 YFSETQ. V was cut by 1 base and J by 3 bases, with 13 bases left in between. This CDR3 is 16 amino acids long. The CDR3 DNA reads as TGCGCCAGCAGCTTGAGCGGGGGACAGTACACCGGGGAGCTGTTTTTT. Its protein is CASSLSGGQYTGELFF.

V is TRBV7-3 and J is TRBJ2-7; the match to TRBD2 covers 8 bases. The junction had 2 bases not matched to a gene; V was cut back by 0 bases and J by 4 bases. This CDR3 comprises 14 residues. Germline CDR1 is SGHTA and CDR2 is FQGTGA. The CDR3 here is CASSLTGGGYEQYF. The CDR3 coding sequence is TGTGCCAGCAGCTTAACTGGCGGGGGGTACGAGCAGTACTTC.

This chain joins TRBV6-5 and TRBJ2-7; maybe TRBD1 (6 bases). The V end was cut by 8 bases, the J end by 4 bases, with 21 bases between. The CDR3 contains 15 residues. Germline V gene data show CDR1 as MNHEY and CDR2 as SVGAGI. The CDR3 reads CASLPGTGSVYEQYF. The CDR3 DNA is TGTGCCAGCTTGCCCGGCACAGGGTCCGTTTACGAGCAGTACTTC.

The chain couples TRBV5-4 to TRBJ2-5; TRBD2 is a possible D gene (5 bases). This CDR3 is 14 amino acids long. CDR1 SGHNT and CDR2 YYREEE come from the germline V gene (reference sequence). The V end was cut by 3 bases, the J end by 5 bases, with 14 bases between. The CDR3 sequence: CASSSFGVGETQYF. The DNA of the CDR3 is TGTGCCAGCAGCTCATTCGGGGTCGGGGAGACCCAGTACTTC.

This chain connects TRBV27 to TRBJ2-2; 7 bases are a match to TRBD1. With 6 bases clipped from V and 1 base from J, the junction kept 5 bases outside the gene matches. The CDR3 sequence is 15 residues long. Looked up from germline, CDR1 is MNHEY and CDR2 is SMNVEV (reference sequence). The chain's CDR3 is CASRPDRLNTGELFF. The CDR3 nucleotides are TGTGCCAGCAGACCGGACAGGTTGAACACCGGGGAGCTGTTTTTT.

The rearrangement joins TRBV5-4 to TRBJ2-5; D unclear. Trimming shortened V by 4 bases and J by 2 bases, and 12 bases separated the two germline ends. CDR1 and CDR2 from the germline V gene are SGHNT and YYREEE (reference sequence). The length of the CDR3 is 14 residues. The CDR3 protein is CASSPRMSQETQYF. DNA for the CDR3: TGTGCCAGCAGCCCCCGTATGAGTCAAGAGACCCAGTACTTC.

This chain connects TRBV7-3 to TRBJ1-1; TRBD1 agrees at 8 bases. J was trimmed by 0 bases and V by 5 bases; bases with no gene match: 14. Germline CDR1 is SGHTA and CDR2 is FQGTGA. The CDR3 sequence is 18 residues long. The CDR3 sequence: CASSPQTGANPMNTEAFF. The CDR3 DNA is TGTGCCAGCAGCCCACAGACAGGGGCTAATCCCATGAACACTGAAGCTTTCTTT.

This clone was seen just once. V is TRBV15 and J is TRBJ1-5, with D perhaps TRBD1 (6 bases). V was shortened by 3 bases and J by 4 bases, with 13 bases between the two germline ends. Germline V lookup: CDR1 LNHNV, CDR2 YYDKDF (reference sequence). This CDR3 region has 15 residues. DNA of the CDR3: TGTGCCACCAGCAGGATACAGGGATCAAATCAGCCCCAGCATTTT. Translation: CATSRIQGSNQPQHF.

This clone has only one observation. The chain joins TRBV11-2 to TRBJ1-2; D perhaps matches TRBD1 (5 bases). The V and J ends lost 1 base and 0 bases respectively, with 12 bases between them. This CDR3 is 16 amino acids long. Germline V lookup: CDR1 SGHAT, CDR2 FQNNGV. This CDR3 is CASSLVAGPANYGYTF. CDR3 DNA: TGTGCCAGCAGCTTAGTGGCAGGGCCAGCTAACTATGGCTACACCTTC.

V and J are TRBV24-1 and TRBJ2-3, with D uncertain. V lost 4 bases and J lost 7, with 11 bases in between. The germline V gene encodes CDR1 KGHDR and CDR2 SFDVKD. The length of the CDR3 is 13 residues. The CDR3 spells CATSDIPHNTQYF. CDR3 bases: TGTGCCACCAGTGACATACCACATAATACGCAGTATTTT.

V usage is TRBV4-2 and J usage is TRBJ2-3; 7 bases agree with TRBD2. The ends lost 0 bases at V and 0 bases at J; junction bases unmatched: 3. Germline CDR1 and CDR2: LGHNA and YNFKEQ. This CDR3 contains 16 residues. The CDR3 DNA is TGTGCCAGCAGCCAAGATATACTAGCGAGCACAGATACGCAGTATTTT. It specifies CASSQDILASTDTQYF.

The chain combines TRBV3-1 (or the pseudogene TRBV3-2) with TRBJ2-3, with 9 bases fitting TRBD2. Germline V CDR1 and CDR2: LGHDT, YNNKEL (reference sequence). The V gene end was trimmed by 1 base and the J gene end by 2 bases; junction bases not matched to a gene: 1. The CDR3 is 15 residues long. CDR3: CASSQGLADTDTQYF. CDR3 coding DNA: TGTGCCAGCAGCCAAGGACTAGCGGACACAGATACGCAGTATTTT.